The sequence of this TCR beta chain was determined in a study of cytomegalovirus exposure and HLA in healthy donors (dated by TCRdb to about 2017). A note on the overall study: In an earlier analysis of about 560 of the donors, 250 to 350 Gb of sequence data and approximately 120 million unique TCR beta sequences from 180 million or so T cells were reported. Roughly 5 DR-DQ haplotypes were treated as single units for association and clustering because of strong linkage in the cohort. An earlier analysis of 587 of the donors used high-throughput TCR beta sequencing to judge whether each TCR beta V gene segment behaved as functional or pseudogenic. Donor age, sex, ethnicity and CMV serostatus were compiled alongside the repertoire data. The study was designed to test whether signatures of past pathogen exposure could be identified by cataloging public T cell receptors. A later analysis re-examined previously published TCR beta repertoires from 500 to 700 donors and added high-resolution HLA genotyping to investigate patterns of TCR occurrence. Typing coverage varied by locus: about 620-630 donors for A, B, C, DRB1 and DQB1; roughly 510 for DQA1; more than 600 for DPA1; under 490 for DPB1. All discovery cohort repertoires had been generated on a single sequencing platform. Besides the first cohort of 666 subjects, a separate validation cohort made up of about 120 different subjects was used. Among the roughly 400 genotyped donors, more than 70% belonged to the genetic ancestry cluster associated with self-reported Caucasian donors. An early release that covered fewer than 800 HLA-typed donors contained about 300 gigabases of sequencing data and tens of millions of unique TCR sequences. The study combined high-throughput TCR immunosequencing, statistical association of individual TCRs with disease status, and machine learning to predict cytomegalovirus infection status. In a later genetic analysis, genome-wide SNP genotypes for about three fifths of the roughly 670 donors were used, and that subset was treated as a discovery cohort. The T cell repertoires of several hundred subjects were profiled by immunosequencing and related to cytomegalovirus serostatus. Class I and class II HLA loci were covered by the typing at four-digit resolution. Among around 400 genotyped donors of the cohort, an average of around 240,000 unique TCR beta nucleotide sequences were sequenced per donor, 15% to 20% of them non-productive. The later analysis used no new phenotypic data to find candidate immune exposures, relying instead on TCR beta sequences and their occurrence across donors. Study-wide conclusions, independent of this receptor: An earlier analysis of approximately 600 of the donors showed that most TCR beta V segments appeared in productive rearrangements either about 87% or about 30% of the time, which broadly matched IMGT annotations. A further reported finding was that TCR beta sequences accurately predicted the HLA-A and HLA-B alleles for most subjects in the first cohort. The sequencing pipeline was judged likely to have produced a cluster of highly shared sequence variants as a technical artifact. According to a later analysis, TCR association rates differed among HLA loci, with DRB1 alleles showing the most associated TCRs and HLA-C alleles showing the fewest. Compared with the roughly 700-donor mean, donors in an Asian-associated ancestry cluster had fewer N-insertions in productive TCRs, according to a later genetic analysis. Linkage disequilibrium might explain the correlated functional status among segregating V segments, but an unknown experimental factor could not be excluded. Because some donors lacked HLA typing at each locus, the association tests relied only on the typed subset. Assigning TCR associations to individual alleles was difficult when HLA alleles, especially DR and DQ, strongly co-occurred. This cohort had only TCR beta chains sequenced, and the lack of alpha or paired-chain data limited which features could be detected. In the study, 150 to 200 TCR beta chains were listed as associated with cytomegalovirus. According to a later analysis, parvovirus B19, influenza, CMV and Epstein-Barr virus appeared linked to several top co-occurrence clusters. Specific HLA alleles were associated with roughly 16,000 TCR beta sequences at a false discovery rate of 0.05 in a later analysis. For the cohort, immune exposure information was limited to CMV serostatus. V-gene and J-gene trimming of TCR beta chains was associated with a missense DCLRE1C variant in a later genetic analysis, and the association was replicated in an independent cohort. The presence/absence analyses assumed that sequencing depth was roughly uniform across donors, and that assumption may not be true. It was suggested by the authors that the approach could potentially be generalized to other disease states and immunological phenotypes. Most TCR sequences were observed very rarely across donors, whereas some public TCRs were present in many individuals. In both the original and validation cohorts, the classifier was reported to diagnose cytomegalovirus status with high specificity and sensitivity. A later analysis found that most CMV-associated TCR beta chains appeared HLA-restricted, with HLA associations seemingly driven largely by CMV exposure. In vitro tests confirmed that three of the cytomegalovirus-associated TCR beta chains recognize cytomegalovirus antigens. Compared with equally common non-associated chains, HLA-associated TCR beta chains in a later analysis were more clonally expanded and had lower generation probabilities. Some IMGT-functional V segments, including TRBV6-2 and TRBV6-3, could not be distinguished by the 87-base-pair reads and were therefore excluded. Because counts were too low, roughly 16 rarely observed V segments, including chromosome 9 orphons, were excluded from the earlier analysis of 587 of the donors.

V drops 11 bases and J drops 5 bases, leaving 15 bases in between. CDR1 SEHNR and CDR2 FQNEAQ were looked up in the germline V gene (reference sequence). The CDR3, cysteine through phenylalanine, is 12 amino acids long. The CDR3 DNA has 36 bases and is translated from base 1. As concerns this clone: The target of this receptor is not known. Qualities for individual bases were not recorded, and no much larger clone is one base off.

Library preparation used the immunoSEQ multiplex PCR assay. For the multiplex PCR, a mixture combining 60 forward primers for TCR Vbeta segments and 13 reverse primers for TCR Jbeta segments was used. Amplification of the CDR3 region of rearranged TCR beta genes was performed with a multiplex PCR assay on genomic DNA. The amplified TCR beta libraries were sequenced on the Illumina HiSeq System as 87-base-pair reads. Per the authors' processing: A later analysis tallied around 80 million unique TCR beta chains across the 666 repertoires, and roughly 11 million of those chains were shared by two or more donors. Raw reads were error-corrected and collapsed into unique sequences by a nearest-neighbor algorithm in which closely related sequences were merged to remove PCR and sequencing errors. Alignment of CDR3 sequences to IMGT reference sequences was used to assign V, D and J gene segments. Each retained sequence needed at least a six-nucleotide match to both a V gene segment and a J gene segment. Rearrangements were called productive when the CDR3 lacked stop codons and stayed in frame with V and J; all others were non-productive. Following IMGT convention, CDR3 was defined as the stretch from the second conserved V-encoded cysteine up to the conserved J-encoded phenylalanine. The earlier analysis of about 610 of the donors excluded any sequence lacking an unambiguous match to a single V gene segment. An earlier analysis of approximately 590 of the donors classified V segments as functional when productive rearrangements were above 56.7% and as segregating when the standard deviation between donors was above 5%. A statistical classification framework was developed to diagnose cytomegalovirus status using the catalog of TCR beta chain sequences. A later analysis assigned V and J genes by comparing TCR nucleotide sequences with IMGT/GENE-DB human TR gene sequences. A later analysis assigned CDR3 sequences and most-parsimonious VDJ recombination scenarios with the TCRdist pipeline. A later analysis defined each TCR beta chain by its CDR3 amino acid sequence plus V-gene family, and excluded reads lacking a unique V-gene family. To address suspected cross-contamination and a sequencing artifact, a later analysis removed approximately 600 highly shared, low-generation-probability nucleotide sequences. A later analysis calculated a clonal expansion index for each public chain from normalized within-repertoire ranks of inferred template counts. Generation probabilities in a later analysis came from a VDJ recombination model fitted to out-of-frame rearrangements, and those results were checked against IGoR. A later analysis scored TCR-TCR, TCR-HLA and TCR-CMV co-occurrence with hypergeometric tests, applying a repertoire-size bias correction to TCR pairs. To estimate false discovery rates, a later analysis permuted the HLA or CMV assignments 20 times. In a later analysis, co-occurring TCRs were grouped using DBSCAN, and TCRdist sequence similarity was added for clustering within HLA-allele-positive subsets. Repertoires with fewer than 30,000 or more than 120,000 public chains were left out of co-occurrence clustering, as were a handful of repertoires with anomalous nucleotide sharing. What TCRdb holds here is the immuneACCESS table cut down to in-frame rearrangements. Part of the clones is not present; checked against another copy, under half of the missing clones reflect an unresolved V gene, and the others are unexplained. V, J and clone size are taken as reported in that table, and D and trimming were inferred from the DNA itself. In all, the sample holds approximately 130,000 clones, and more than 70% of those were seen once. The leading ten clones occupy 6% to 8% of the sample.

The cohort consisted of more than 650 healthy bone marrow donors. Cohort members were all nominally healthy when sampled, although unrecorded immune exposures were likely present. The donor was CMV seropositive and was included in the group of approximately 310 seropositive cohort members. Each donor provided a peripheral blood sample, and peripheral blood mononuclear cells were used for TCR beta sequencing. The Qiagen DNeasy Blood Extraction Kit was used to extract genomic DNA from the blood cell samples. The origin of this receptor is a woman younger than 45 in good health and CMV-seropositive. The sequenced sample consisted of PBMCs. The chain is made from TRBV7-9 and TRBJ1-1; 5 matching bases give a weak D call of TRBD1. The DNA sequence follows: TGTGCCGGGGGACCCGGAGGGACTGAAGCTTTCTTT. It is translated as CAGGPGGTEAFF.